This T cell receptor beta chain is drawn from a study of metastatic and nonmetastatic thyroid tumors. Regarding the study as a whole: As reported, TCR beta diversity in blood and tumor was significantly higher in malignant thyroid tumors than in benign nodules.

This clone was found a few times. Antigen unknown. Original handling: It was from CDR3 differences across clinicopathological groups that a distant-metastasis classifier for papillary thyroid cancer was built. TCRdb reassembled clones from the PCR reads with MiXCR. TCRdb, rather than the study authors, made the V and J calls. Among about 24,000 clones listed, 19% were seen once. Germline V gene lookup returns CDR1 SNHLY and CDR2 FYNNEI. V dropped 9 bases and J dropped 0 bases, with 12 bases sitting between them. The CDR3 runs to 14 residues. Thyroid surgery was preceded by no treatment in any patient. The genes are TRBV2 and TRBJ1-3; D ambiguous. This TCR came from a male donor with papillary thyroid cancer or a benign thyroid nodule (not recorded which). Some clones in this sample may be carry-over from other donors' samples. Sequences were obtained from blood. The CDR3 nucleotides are TGTGCCAGTCGGACGGGAAGCTCTGGAAACACCATATATTTT. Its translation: CASRTGSSGNTIYF.